Following are 2 T cell receptor beta chains from one sample sequenced in a study of cytomegalovirus exposure and HLA in healthy donors. 60 Vbeta and 13 Jbeta primers were used in PCR. Using immunoSEQ multiplex PCR, the repertoire was profiled, and TCRdb retains in-frame clones only, with some absent. The sample lists about 160,000 clones; around 80% were seen once. The material sequenced was PBMCs. The receptors shown here come from a male donor in good health and CMV-seropositive.

The chain has TRBV14 and TRBJ1-4, with D maybe TRBD1 (6 bases). The CDR3 has 15 amino acids. V gave up 0 bases and J gave up 9 bases, with 14 bases separating them. Germline V gives CDR1 SGHDN, CDR2 FVKESK. Here the CDR3 DNA reads TGTGCCAGCAGCCAAGATACAGGGACACCCCAAAAACTGTTTTTT. Its protein product is CASSQDTGTPQKLFF.

The chain recombines TRBV6-1 with TRBJ2-3; D is possibly TRBD2 (5 bases). V gave up 7 bases and J gave up 2 bases, with 16 bases separating them. CDR3 size: 15 residues. Germline CDR1 MNHNS, CDR2 SASEGT. The CDR3 sequence is CASNTGNRNTDTQYF. CDR3 sequence (DNA): TGTGCCAGCAATACGGGGAATAGGAACACAGATACGCAGTATTTT.